This T cell receptor (beta chain) was documented in a study of blood T cell repertoires in COVID-19. Overall study context: Sites in the United States, Italy and Spain provided acute and convalescent COVID-19 samples. In each case, the material was cDNA or gDNA derived from T cells, B-cell-depleted T cells, or PBMCs.

Only in-frame clones appear in the TCRdb table, and some are missing; sequencing was by immunoSEQ multiplex PCR. This sample carries 96,000 or so clones, roughly 79% of them seen once, and the ten largest clones take more than 4%. Seattle-derived patients entered the study during active infection and were followed longitudinally. CDR3 length equals 15 residues. The germline V gene encodes CDR1 SGHTA and CDR2 FQGNSA. V was cut by 0 bases and J by 3 bases, with 10 bases left in between. Sequencing was performed on peripheral blood. This clonotype originated in a man of 80 years or more with COVID-19, enrolled during active disease. The rearrangement links TRBV7-2 to TRBJ2-3, with D uncertain. CDR3 sequence: CASSLAATRTDTQYF. In DNA form, the CDR3 reads TGTGCCAGCAGCTTAGCGGCTACGAGGACAGATACGCAGTATTTT.